The T cell receptor (beta chain) under discussion was sequenced for a study of T cell responses to AZD1222 COVID-19 vaccine. About this clone: What it recognizes is unknown.

V was clipped by 5 bases and J by 2 bases, with 17 bases between them. Per the germline V gene, CDR1 is SGHVS and CDR2 is FQNEAQ. The CDR3 is made up of 16 amino acids. Study conclusions and caveats: It was only after the peak T cell response that any repertoires were sampled. In a largely white British group with more females than males, clonal diversity was possibly underestimated. Two doses of AZD1222 preceded a rise in Spike-specific TCR breadth and depth. Vaccine-associated CD4 TCRs ranged over spike, dominating at 160-218 and 743-854.

Here immunoSEQ multiplex PCR was the method, and the copy in TCRdb shows in-frame clones only, minus some. Among roughly 96,000 clones, 70% to 90% were seen once, and the ten largest hold over 10%. This sample comprised peripheral blood, obtained 28 days after the second AZD1222 dose. This TCR came from an adult who received the AZD1222 COVID-19 vaccine. V is TRBV7-8 and J is TRBJ2-3; tentatively, D is TRBD2 (6 bases). CDR3 protein: CASSPQGAGITDTQYF. CDR3 bases: TGTGCCAGCAGCCCCCAAGGGGCGGGAATCACAGATACGCAGTATTTT.